A selection of T cell receptor beta chains follows, all from one sample in a study of cytotoxic CD8 clonotypes in ibrutinib-treated CLL. The table came from immunoSEQ multiplex PCR; TCRdb's copy has only in-frame clones and leaves some out. Of 160,000 or so clones detected, 70% to 85% appear once; the ten largest clones hold roughly 2%. Sequencing used PBMCs, obtained after 12 months of ibrutinib treatment. Receptors were obtained from a human donor with chronic lymphocytic leukemia. Both conserved end residues are part of each CDR3. A D gene is named only where the DNA matches it firmly. Rows may omit the clone size; those that give it use once, few, many or a size class.

TRBJ1-2 . . TRBV5-8 CASSLHYGYTF TGTGCCAGCAGCTTACACTATGGCTACACCTTC
TRBJ1-2 . TRBD1 TRBV30 CAWIPRQGGYTF TGTGCCTGGATTCCTCGACAGGGCGGCTACACCTTC
TRBJ2-5 . . TRBV4-1 CASSQDGSPQETQYF TGCGCCAGCAGCCAAGATGGTTCGCCTCAAGAGACCCAGTACTTC
TRBJ2-5 . . TRBV6-4 CASSAQHGGPETQYF TGTGCCAGCAGTGCCCAGCACGGGGGGCCGGAGACCCAGTACTTC
TRBJ1-3 . TRBD1 TRBV28 CASIGQARSGNTIYF TGTGCCAGCATAGGACAGGCCCGCTCTGGAAACACCATATATTTT
TRBJ2-2 . . TRBV28 CASSTATGELFF TGTGCCAGCAGCACGGCCACCGGGGAGCTGTTTTTT
TRBJ2-7 . . TRBV28 CASSLFSIRQGEEQYF TGTGCCAGCAGTTTATTCTCAATTCGCCAGGGTGAGGAGCAGTACTTC
TRBJ2-1 once . TRBV4-3 CASSQGLMGEEFIEQFF TGCGCCAGCAGCCAAGGGCTGATGGGGGAGGAGTTTATTGAGCAGTTCTTC
TRBJ2-3 . . TRBV9 CASSVGRSLISPDTQYF TGTGCCAGCAGCGTAGGAAGGAGCCTCATTTCACCAGATACGCAGTATTTT
TRBJ2-1 . TRBD2 TRBV10-3 CAIPKSGRSYNEQFF TGTGCCATCCCCAAGAGCGGGAGGAGTTACAATGAGCAGTTCTTC
TRBJ2-7 . TRBD2 TRBV27 CASFGLEASEQYF TGTGCCAGCTTCGGACTAGAAGCGAGCGAGCAGTACTTC
TRBJ2-2 . TRBD2 TRBV19 CASSIPGLAGGYTGELFF TGTGCCAGTAGTATACCGGGACTAGCGGGAGGGTACACCGGGGAGCTGTTTTTT
TRBJ1-2 . TRBD1 TRBV27 CASRLLDRVTTGYTF TGTGCCAGCAGGCTATTAGACAGGGTGACTACCGGCTACACCTTC
TRBJ2-4 . . TRBV21-1 CASSKGKPLAKAKNIQYF TGTGCCAGCAGCAAGGGGAAGCCCCTAGCGAAAGCCAAAAACATTCAGTACTTC
TRBJ2-6 . TRBD2 TRBV7-9 CASRRGMSGANVLTF TGTGCCAGCAGGCGGGGGATGTCTGGGGCCAACGTCCTGACTTTC
TRBJ2-1 . . TRBV4-2 CASSQDSALTLYNEQFF TGTGCCAGCAGCCAAGATAGCGCGCTGACACTGTACAATGAGCAGTTCTTC
TRBJ2-7 . TRBD1 TRBV4-1 CASSQLIGQGAGEQYF TGCGCCAGCAGCCAGCTCATTGGACAGGGGGCTGGGGAGCAGTACTTC